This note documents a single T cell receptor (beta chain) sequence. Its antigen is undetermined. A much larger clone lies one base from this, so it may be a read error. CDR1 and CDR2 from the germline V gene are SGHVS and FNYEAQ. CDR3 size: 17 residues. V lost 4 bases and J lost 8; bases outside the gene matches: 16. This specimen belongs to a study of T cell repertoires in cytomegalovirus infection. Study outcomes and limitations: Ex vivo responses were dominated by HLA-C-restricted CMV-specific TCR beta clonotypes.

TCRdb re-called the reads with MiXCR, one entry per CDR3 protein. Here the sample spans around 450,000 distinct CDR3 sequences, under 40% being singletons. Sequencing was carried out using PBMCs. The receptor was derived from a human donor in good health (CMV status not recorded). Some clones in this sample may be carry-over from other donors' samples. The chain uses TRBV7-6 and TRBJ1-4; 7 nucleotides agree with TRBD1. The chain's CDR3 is CASSSPLVGTVSEKLFF. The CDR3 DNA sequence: TGTGCCAGCAGCTCTCCCCTGGTGGGGACAGTGTCAGAAAAACTGTTTTTT.